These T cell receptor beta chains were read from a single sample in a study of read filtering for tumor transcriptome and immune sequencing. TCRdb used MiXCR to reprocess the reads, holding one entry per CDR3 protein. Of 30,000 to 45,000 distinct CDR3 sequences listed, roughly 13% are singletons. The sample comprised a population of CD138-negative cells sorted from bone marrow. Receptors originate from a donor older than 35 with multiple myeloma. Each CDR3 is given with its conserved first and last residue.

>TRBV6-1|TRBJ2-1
CASSEDPRSEQFF
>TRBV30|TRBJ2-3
CAWSPLAGADTQYF
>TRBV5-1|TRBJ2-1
CASSLVAQREGNEQFF
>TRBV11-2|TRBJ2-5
CASSRDQGETQYF
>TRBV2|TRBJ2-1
CASSERTGRRNNEQFF
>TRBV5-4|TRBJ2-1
CASSQIGRGDEQFF
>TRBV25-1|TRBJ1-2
CASTPDEGSLYGYTF
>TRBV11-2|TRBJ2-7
CASSRDGGSLSYEQYF
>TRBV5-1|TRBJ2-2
CASSSGQVNTGELFF
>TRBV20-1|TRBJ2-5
CSAETGTVQETQYF
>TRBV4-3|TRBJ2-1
CASSRTGTGSLNEQFF
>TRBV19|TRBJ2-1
CASSNLWTRSENEQFF
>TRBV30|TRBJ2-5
CAWTQWGSEETQYF
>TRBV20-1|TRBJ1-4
CSALDLLNEKLFF
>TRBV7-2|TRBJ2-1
CASSLGTSSYNEQFF
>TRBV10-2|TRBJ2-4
CASSESPATIAKNIQYF
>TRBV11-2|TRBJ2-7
CASSLQAYEQYF
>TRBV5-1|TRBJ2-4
CASSSELAKNIQYF
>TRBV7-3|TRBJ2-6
CASSLRGGAGANVLTF
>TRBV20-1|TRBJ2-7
CSARGVAGTPYEQYF
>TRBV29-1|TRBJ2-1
CSSHRANEQFF
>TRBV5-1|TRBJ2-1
CASSPTSGSLYEQFF
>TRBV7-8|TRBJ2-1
CASSERGEPYNEQFF
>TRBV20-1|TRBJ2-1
CSASISGSSYNEQFF
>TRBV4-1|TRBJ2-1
CASSQVAASSYNEQFF
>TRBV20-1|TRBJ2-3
CSASPGAGTDTQYF
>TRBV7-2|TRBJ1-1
CASSPNRGDRAGAFF
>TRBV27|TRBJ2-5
CGSSFRSGREEIQYF
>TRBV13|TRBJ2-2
CASTPWDKTGELFF
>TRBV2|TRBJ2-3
CASSESGRADTQYF
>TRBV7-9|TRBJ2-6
CASIDLTGDSGANVLTF
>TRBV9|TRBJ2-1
CASSPRQGSFNEQFF
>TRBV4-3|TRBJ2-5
CASSPTTGYQETQYF
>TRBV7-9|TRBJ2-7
CASSVSHEQYF
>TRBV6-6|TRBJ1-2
CASSQTGQGVYGYTF
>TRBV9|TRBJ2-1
CASSGSTNRQGARNEQFF
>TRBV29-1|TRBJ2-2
CSENPVGTGEVNTGELFF
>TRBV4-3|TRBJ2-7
CASSTRPGRSEQYF
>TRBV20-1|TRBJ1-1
CSAREALAGTMNTEAFF
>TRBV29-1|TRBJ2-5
CSVKIAGVHETQYF
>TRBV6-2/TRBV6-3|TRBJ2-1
CASSPPGTGNEQFF
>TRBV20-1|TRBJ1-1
CSASGTGGRTEAFF
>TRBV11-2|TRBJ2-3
CASGLGAAGGWTDTQYF
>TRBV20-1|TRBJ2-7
CSVPPPGSRSYEQYF
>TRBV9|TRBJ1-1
CASSVSTGVNTEAFF
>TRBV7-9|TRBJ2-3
CASSLDGSRSSTDTQYF
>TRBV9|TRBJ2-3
CASSVNSGMTDTQYF
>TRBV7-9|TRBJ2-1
CASSLSSESYNEQFF
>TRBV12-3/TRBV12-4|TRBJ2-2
CASSPLRVGLGTGELFF
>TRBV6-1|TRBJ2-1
CASSPDRGGEQFF
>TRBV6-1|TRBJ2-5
CASSPWGGGNVETQYF
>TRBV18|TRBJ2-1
CASSPQGAGLAGWSSYNEQFF
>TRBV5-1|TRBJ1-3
CASSLGAAGNSGNTIYF
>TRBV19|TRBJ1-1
CASSMAMNTEAFF
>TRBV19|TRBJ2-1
CASREAGGNEQFF